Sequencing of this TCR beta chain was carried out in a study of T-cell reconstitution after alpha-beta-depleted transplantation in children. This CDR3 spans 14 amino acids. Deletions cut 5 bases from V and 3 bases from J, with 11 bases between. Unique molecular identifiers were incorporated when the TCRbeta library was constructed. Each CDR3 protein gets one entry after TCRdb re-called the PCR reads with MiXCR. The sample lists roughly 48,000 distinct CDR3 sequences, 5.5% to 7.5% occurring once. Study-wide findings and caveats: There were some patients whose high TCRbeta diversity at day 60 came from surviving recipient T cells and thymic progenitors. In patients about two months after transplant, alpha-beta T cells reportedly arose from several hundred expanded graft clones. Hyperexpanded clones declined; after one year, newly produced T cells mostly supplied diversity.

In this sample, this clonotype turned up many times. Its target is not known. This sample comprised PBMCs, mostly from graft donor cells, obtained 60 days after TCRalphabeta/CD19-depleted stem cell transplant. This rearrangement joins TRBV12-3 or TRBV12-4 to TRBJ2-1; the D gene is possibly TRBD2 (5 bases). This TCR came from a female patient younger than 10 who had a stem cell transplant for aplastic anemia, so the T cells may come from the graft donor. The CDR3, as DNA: TGTGCCAGCAGTCTCCAAGCGGACTACAATGAGCAGTTCTTC. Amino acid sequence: CASSLQADYNEQFF.